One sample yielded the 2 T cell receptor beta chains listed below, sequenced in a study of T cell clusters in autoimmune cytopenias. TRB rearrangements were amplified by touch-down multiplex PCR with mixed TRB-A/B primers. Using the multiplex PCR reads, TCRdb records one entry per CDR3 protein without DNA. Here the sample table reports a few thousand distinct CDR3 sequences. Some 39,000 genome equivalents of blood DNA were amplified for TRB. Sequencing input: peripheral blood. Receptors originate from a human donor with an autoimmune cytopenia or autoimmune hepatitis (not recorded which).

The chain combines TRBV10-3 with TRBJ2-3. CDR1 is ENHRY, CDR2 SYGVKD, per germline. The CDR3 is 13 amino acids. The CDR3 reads CAISGLATDTQYF.

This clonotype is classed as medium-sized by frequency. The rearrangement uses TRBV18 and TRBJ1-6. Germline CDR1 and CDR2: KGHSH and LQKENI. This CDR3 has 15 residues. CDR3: CASSPPEGLNSPLHF.